What follows describes a single TCR beta chain. This sample is part of a study of blood T cell repertoires in COVID-19. Across the whole study: Whether acute or convalescent, the COVID-19 samples came from the United States, Italy and Spain. PBMCs, B-cell-depleted T cells, or T cells were the source of the cDNA or gDNA that made up the material.

Germline V lookup: CDR1 LGHDT, CDR2 YNNKEL (reference sequence). V was pared by 4 bases and J by 6 bases, with 6 bases between. The CDR3 loop spans 12 amino acids. Source study methods: Using reference gene primer amplification, nucleated cell counts were estimated. Profiling relied on immunoSEQ multiplex PCR, and the TCRdb table lists in-frame clones only, not all of them. V and J calls and clone size are copied from that table; D and trimming were computed from the DNA. The sample includes approximately 110,000 clones, roughly 83% seen only once; the top ten take 0.65% to 0.9%. Input material: peripheral blood. This receptor was identified in a woman in her 70s with acute or convalescent COVID-19. The genes are TRBV3-1 (or the pseudogene TRBV3-2) and TRBJ2-2; a possible D gene is TRBD2 (6 bases). CDR3 protein: CASSRGAGELFF. The CDR3, as DNA: TGTGCCAGCAGCCGGGGGGCCGGGGAGCTGTTTTTT.